This TCR beta chain was identified during a study of T cells in localized non-small cell lung cancer. Sequencing used immunoSEQ multiplex PCR; TCRdb keeps in-frame clones, though not all of them. Of about 75,000 clones listed, 80% are singletons. For this clone: The antigen remains unidentified.

Study outcomes and limitations: The highest T cell clonality was in uninvolved adjacent lung, above tumor. Higher blood T cell density went with longer overall survival.

J gave up 4 bases and V 7 bases, and 7 bases lay outside the gene matches. CDR1 MNHNS and CDR2 SASEGT come from the germline V gene. The CDR3 has 14 residues. The clonotype comes from a female donor of 60 years or more with stage I lung adenocarcinoma. Sequenced material: peripheral blood, taken before any cancer treatment. The chain is built from TRBV6-1 and TRBJ2-3, with 8 bases lining up with TRBD2. The CDR3 DNA reads TGTGCCAGCAAACTTAGCGGGAATGCAGATACGCAGTATTTT. Translated: CASKLSGNADTQYF.